The clone carrying this T cell receptor beta chain was observed a few times. This sample stems from a study of blood T cell repertoires in COVID-19. At the level of the study: There were acute and convalescent COVID-19 samples, and they came from the United States, Italy and Spain. T cells, B-cell-depleted T cells, or PBMCs provided the cDNA or gDNA that served as material.

The authors' processing: Scientists estimated how many nucleated cells there were by amplifying reference gene primers. Assay: immunoSEQ multiplex PCR; the TCRdb copy retains only in-frame clones and omits some. From that table come the V and J calls and clone size; the DNA was used to work out D and trimming. The table lists fewer than 250,000 clones, more than 75% of them singletons. The J segment lost 7 bases and the V segment lost 5 bases, leaving 3 bases of the junction unmatched. Germline V gene lookup returns CDR1 LNHDA and CDR2 SQIVND (reference sequence). The CDR3 totals 13 residues. The rearrangement joins TRBV19 to TRBJ2-1, with 9 bases that match TRBD1. The clonotype comes from a woman aged 40 to 55 with acute or convalescent COVID-19. Source material: peripheral blood. The CDR3 region is CASSPGQGNEQFF. CDR3 nucleotide sequence: TGTGCCAGTAGTCCGGGACAGGGTAATGAGCAGTTCTTC.